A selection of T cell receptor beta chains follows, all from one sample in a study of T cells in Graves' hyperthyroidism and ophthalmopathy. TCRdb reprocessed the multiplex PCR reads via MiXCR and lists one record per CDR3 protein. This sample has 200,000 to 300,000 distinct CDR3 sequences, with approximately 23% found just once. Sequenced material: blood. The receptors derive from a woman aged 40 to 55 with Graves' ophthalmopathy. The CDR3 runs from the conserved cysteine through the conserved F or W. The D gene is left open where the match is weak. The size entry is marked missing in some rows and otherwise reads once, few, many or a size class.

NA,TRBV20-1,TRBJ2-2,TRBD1,TGCAGTGCTGTCCCCCGGACAGGGGAATACGGGGAGCTGTTTTTT,CSAVPRTGEYGELFF
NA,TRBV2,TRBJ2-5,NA,TGTGCCAGCAGACCCGGCCCCGCGGGAGAGACCCAGTACTTC,CASRPGPAGETQYF
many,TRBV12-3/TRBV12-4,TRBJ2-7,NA,TGTGCCAGCAGTTTGGGGCAGGGGTCCTACTCCTACGAGCAGTACTTC,CASSLGQGSYSYEQYF
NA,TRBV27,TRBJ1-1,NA,TGTGCCAGCAGTCCCCGGACTCGGGAACGAGCTTTCTTT,CASSPRTRERAFF
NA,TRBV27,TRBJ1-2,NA,TGTGCCAGCAGTTTATCAGGAGGACAGTACAACTATGGCTACACCTTC,CASSLSGGQYNYGYTF
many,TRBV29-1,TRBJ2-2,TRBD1,TGCAGCGCCTACAGGGGGCCCGGGGAGCTGTTTTTT,CSAYRGPGELFF
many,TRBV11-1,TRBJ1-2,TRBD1,TGTGCCAGCAGCCCCCTCCCTTCGGGGACAGGCGCCCTAGGTGGCTACACCTTC,CASSPLPSGTGALGGYTF
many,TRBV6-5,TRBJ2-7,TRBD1,TGTGCCAGCAGTTCAACGGGACAGGGAACCTACGAGCAGTACTTC,CASSSTGQGTYEQYF
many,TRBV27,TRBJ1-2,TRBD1,TGTGCCAGCAGCCGGACAGGGTATGGCTACACCTTC,CASSRTGYGYTF
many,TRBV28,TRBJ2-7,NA,TGTGCCAGCAGTTTTTTGCTTCGGGACACTGGGCGATACGAGCAGTACTTC,CASSFLLRDTGRYEQYF
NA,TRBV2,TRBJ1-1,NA,TGTGCCAGCAGTCACACAGGGCTGAGCACTGAAGCTTTCTTT,CASSHTGLSTEAFF
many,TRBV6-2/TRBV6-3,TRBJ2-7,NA,TGTGCCAGCAGCGGGCCCTCCTACGAGCAGTACTTC,CASSGPSYEQYF
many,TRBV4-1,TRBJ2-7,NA,TGCGCCAGCAGCCAAGAAGGAGGCGGGACGTCTAGGAGCGAGCAGTACTTC,CASSQEGGGTSRSEQYF
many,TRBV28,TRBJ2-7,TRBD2,TGTGCCAGCAGAATCCTCAGGGCGGGAGCGGGTCACGAGCAGTACTTC,CASRILRAGAGHEQYF
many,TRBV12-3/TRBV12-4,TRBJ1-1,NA,TGTGCCAGCAGGGTCCGGGAGAACATGAACACTGAAGCTTTCTTT,CASRVRENMNTEAFF
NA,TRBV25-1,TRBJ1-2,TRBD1,TGTGCCAGCAGTGCGCAGGGGACAGGGCCTAACTATGGCTACACCTTC,CASSAQGTGPNYGYTF
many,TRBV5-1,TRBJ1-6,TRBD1,TGCGCCAGCAGCCGGGACAGGACGAATTCACCCCTCCACTTT,CASSRDRTNSPLHF
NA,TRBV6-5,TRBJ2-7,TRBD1,TGTGCCAGCAGTTCCTCGGACAGGGGGCAGTACGAGCAGTACTTC,CASSSSDRGQYEQYF
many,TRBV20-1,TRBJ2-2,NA,TGCAGTGCTAGAGAGGGGGCGCTTCCCGGGGAGCTGTTTTTT,CSAREGALPGELFF
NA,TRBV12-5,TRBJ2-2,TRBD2,TGTGCTAGTGGTCTCGGGACTAGCGGAAACACCGGGGAGCTGTTTTTT,CASGLGTSGNTGELFF
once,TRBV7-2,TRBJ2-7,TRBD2,TGTGCCAGCAGCCCTAGCGGGAGACGCACCTACGAGCAGTACTTC,CASSPSGRRTYEQYF
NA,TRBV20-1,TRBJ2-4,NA,TGCAGTGCTAGGCAGGGGTCTCTAGCCAAAAACATTCAGTACTTC,CSARQGSLAKNIQYF
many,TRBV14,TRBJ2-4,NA,TGTGCCAGCAGCCAAAAGGGACTACAGGGGGAGGCCAAAAACATTCAGTACTTC,CASSQKGLQGEAKNIQYF
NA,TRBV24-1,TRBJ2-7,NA,TGTGCCACCAGGAAGACCCGCTCCTCCTACGAGCAGTACTTC,CATRKTRSSYEQYF
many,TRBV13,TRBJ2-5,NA,TGTGCCAGCAGCCAAAGGGGGGCGGGGCGCGACCAAGAGACCCAGTACTTC,CASSQRGAGRDQETQYF
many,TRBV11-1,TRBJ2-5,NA,TGTGCCAGCAGCTTAGCGGACGGTAGCCGGGAGACCCAGTACTTC,CASSLADGSRETQYF
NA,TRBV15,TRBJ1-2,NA,TGTGCCACCAGCAGAGATTTGCAGGGGAGTAGGGACTATGGCTACACCTTC,CATSRDLQGSRDYGYTF
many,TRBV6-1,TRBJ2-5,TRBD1,TGTGCCAGCAGTGAACGGGACAGGGAAGAGACCCAGTACTTC,CASSERDREETQYF
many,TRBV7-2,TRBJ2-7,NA,TGTGCCAGCAGCTTAAGCAGGGGGGCACGCGAGCAGTACTTC,CASSLSRGAREQYF
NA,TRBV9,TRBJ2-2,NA,NA,CASSVGQGYEQYFGPDTGELFF
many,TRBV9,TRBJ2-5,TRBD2,TGTGCCAGCAGCGATAGCGGGAGGGTCGGAGAGACCCAGTACTTC,CASSDSGRVGETQYF
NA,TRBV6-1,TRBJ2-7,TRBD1,TGTGCCAGCAGTGCCCATTGGGGACAGGGCTCCTACGAGCAGTACTTC,CASSAHWGQGSYEQYF
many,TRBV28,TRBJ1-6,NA,TGTGCCAGCAGTTTAGGGGGGGAGCGGAGTTCACCCCTCCACTTT,CASSLGGERSSPLHF
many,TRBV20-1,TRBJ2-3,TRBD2,TGCAGTGCGTGGACTAGCCCCAGCACAGATACGCAGTATTTT,CSAWTSPSTDTQYF
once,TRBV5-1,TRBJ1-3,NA,TGCGCCAGCAGCTCGTTTCCCACAGGAGGCTCTGGAAACACCATATATTTT,CASSSFPTGGSGNTIYF
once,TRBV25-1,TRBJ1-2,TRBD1,TGTGCCAGCAGTGACCAGGGACAGGGACCGGTTGGGGGCTACACCTTC,CASSDQGQGPVGGYTF
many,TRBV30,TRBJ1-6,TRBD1,TGTGCCTGGAGTCAGGGACAGGGGACTTCACCCCTCCACTTT,CAWSQGQGTSPLHF
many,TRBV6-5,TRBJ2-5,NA,TGTGCCAGCAGTTACGGGCCGCCGTTCCAAGAGACCCAGTACTTC,CASSYGPPFQETQYF
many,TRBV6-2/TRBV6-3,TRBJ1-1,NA,TGTGCCAGCAGTTACGGGCGGGGCGAGAACACTGAAGCTTTCTTT,CASSYGRGENTEAFF
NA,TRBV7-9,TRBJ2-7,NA,TGCGCCAGCAGGGCGACGGGGACCTCCTACGAGCAGTACTTC,CASRATGTSYEQYF
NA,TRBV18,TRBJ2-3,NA,TGTGCCAGCTCACCTCCCGGCGGGCTCACAGATACGCAGTATTTT,CASSPPGGLTDTQYF
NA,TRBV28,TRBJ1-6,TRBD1,TGTGCCAGCAGTTCCGGGACAGGGGGATTCTATAATTCACCCCTCCACTTT,CASSSGTGGFYNSPLHF
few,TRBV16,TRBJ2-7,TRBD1,TGTGCCAGCAGCCAAATTGGGACAGGGGTCATTTACGAGCAGTACTTC,CASSQIGTGVIYEQYF
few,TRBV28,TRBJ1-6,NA,TGTGCCAGCAGTTTAGGGGGGACCAATTCACCCCTCCACTTT,CASSLGGTNSPLHF
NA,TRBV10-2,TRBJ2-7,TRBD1,TGCGCCAGCAGTCATTCGACAGGGGTAGGCAACGAGCAGTACTTC,CASSHSTGVGNEQYF
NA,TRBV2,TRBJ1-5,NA,TGTGCCAGCAGTGGGACGAGGGGTCAGCCCCAGCATTTT,CASSGTRGQPQHF
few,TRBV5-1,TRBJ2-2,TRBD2,TGCGCCAGCAGCGACGGGACTAGTTCGAACACCGGGGAGCTGTTTTTT,CASSDGTSSNTGELFF
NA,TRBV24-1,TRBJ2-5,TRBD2,TGTGCCACCAGTGAGGGGACTAGCGGGAGAGGAGAGACCCAGTACTTC,CATSEGTSGRGETQYF
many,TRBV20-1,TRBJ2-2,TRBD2,TGCAGTGCTAGAGGCGGACTAGCGGGAGGGTACGGGGAGCTGTTTTTT,CSARGGLAGGYGELFF
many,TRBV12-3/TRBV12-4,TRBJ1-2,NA,TGTGCCAGCAGTTTGGCCAGAGGCTATGGCTACACCTTC,CASSLARGYGYTF
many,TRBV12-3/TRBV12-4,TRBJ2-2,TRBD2,TGTGCCAGCACTTTTCTTAGCGGGAGGATCCTAAACACCGGGGAGCTGTTTTTT,CASTFLSGRILNTGELFF
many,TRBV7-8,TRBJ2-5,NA,TGTGCCAGCAGCCCCCGTCGAGGGGACGAGACCCAGTACTTC,CASSPRRGDETQYF
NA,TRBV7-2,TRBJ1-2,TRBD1,TGTGCCAGCAGCCCCACAGGGGTCGATGGCTACACCTTC,CASSPTGVDGYTF
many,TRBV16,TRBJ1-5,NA,TGTGCCAGCAGCCCACACGAGGCGGTGGGGACGTATAGCAATCAGCCCCAGCATTTT,CASSPHEAVGTYSNQPQHF
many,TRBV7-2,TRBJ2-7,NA,TGTGCCAGCAGCTTAGACTACCCCAACGAGCAGTACTTC,CASSLDYPNEQYF